A single sample gave rise to the 10 T cell receptor beta chains below, sequenced in a study of post-analysis software for immune sequencing data. Sequencing libraries made from TCR beta cDNA carried unique molecular identifiers. TCRdb used MiXCR to reprocess the PCR reads, holding one entry per CDR3 protein. The sample holds 450,000 or so distinct CDR3 sequences, roughly 45% seen once. Their antigens remain unidentified. Study-wide points: In patients, TRBV5-6, TRBV5-1 and TRBV20-1 belonged to five or six TRBV segments found more frequently than in controls.

The sequencing sample was made of blood. Source of these receptors: a girl aged 5-17 years with multiple sclerosis.

This clonotype was counted once. The genes are TRBV5-1 and TRBJ2-3; TRBD2 matches 9 bases. CDR3 length equals 16 residues. Germline assignment: CDR1 SGHRS and CDR2 YFSETQ. Germline trimming cut 2 bases from V and 4 bases from J; bases unmatched to any gene: 8. The CDR3 region has the DNA TGCGCCAGCAGCTTATTTAGCGGGAGAGGATCAGATACGCAGTATTTT. Its protein is CASSLFSGRGSDTQYF.

The V call is TRBV20-1, the J call TRBJ2-6; D is perhaps TRBD1 (6 bases). With 5 bases removed from V and 1 base from J, the gap between germline ends came to 21 bases. The CDR3 is 18 amino acids. CDR1 and CDR2 from the germline V gene are DFQATT and SNEGSKA (reference sequence). The CDR3 is CSAGRQDSPLSGANVLTF. CDR3 DNA sequence: TGCAGTGCTGGCCGACAGGACTCTCCCCTTTCTGGGGCCAACGTCCTGACTTTC.

This chain connects TRBV4-1 to TRBJ2-5; no clear D. This CDR3 is built from 13 residues. The germline gives CDR1 MGHRA, CDR2 YSYEKL. V lost 0 bases and J lost 5, with 7 bases in between. CDR3 sequence reads: CASSQEGSETQYF. Here the CDR3 DNA reads TGCGCCAGCAGCCAAGAAGGAAGCGAGACCCAGTACTTC.

This chain links TRBV30 with TRBJ2-7; no clear D. CDR3 length: 13 amino acids. From germline, CDR1 is GTSNPN and CDR2 SVGIG (reference sequence). V shed 0 bases and J shed 0 bases, with 6 bases lying between them. The CDR3 coding sequence is TGTGCCTGGAGTGTCGGGTACTCCTACGAGCAGTACTTC. The encoded protein is CAWSVGYSYEQYF. The full variable domain, its missing parts supplied by reference TRBV30 and TRBJ2-7, is SQTIHQWPATLVQPVGSPLSLECTVEGTSNPNLYWYRQAAGRGLQLLFYSVGIGQISSEVPQNLSASRPQDRQFILSSKKLLLSDSGFYLCAWSVGYSYEQYFGPGTRLTVT.

This clonotype came up a few times. This chain uses TRBV7-2 with TRBJ1-1, with D uncertain. The CDR3 extends over 14 amino acids. The germline V gene encodes CDR1 SGHTA and CDR2 FQGNSA. The V gene lost 1 base and the J gene lost 1 base, with 7 bases spanning the gap. For the CDR3, the DNA is TGTGCCAGCAGCTTAGGGGCGGCGAACACTGAAGCTTTCTTT. This translates into CASSLGAANTEAFF.

The rearrangement links TRBV20-1 to TRBJ2-5, with D perhaps matching TRBD1 (6 bases). Between the trimmed V and J ends, which lost 0 bases and 2 bases, there was a span of 7 bases. This CDR3 has 13 residues. CDR1 and CDR2 from the germline V gene are DFQATT and SNEGSKA (reference sequence). The CDR3 bases are TGCAGTGCTAGAGATCAGGGGCAAGAGACCCAGTACTTC. Encoded protein: CSARDQGQETQYF.

V and J are TRBV7-8 and TRBJ2-3; unclear D gene. This CDR3 comprises 13 residues. Germline CDR1 reads SGHVS; CDR2 reads FQNEAQ. V dropped 5 bases and J dropped 9 bases, with 15 bases sitting between them. DNA of the CDR3: TGTGCCAGCAGCCCGCCTGTGGGTTCAACGCAGTATTTT. Its protein product is CASSPPVGSTQYF.

This clonotype was recorded a few times. This rearrangement joins TRBV28 to TRBJ2-4; perhaps TRBD2 as D (6 bases). Germline V lookup: CDR1 MDHEN, CDR2 SYDVKM. The CDR3 is 15 residues long. The germline V and J ends were trimmed by 5 bases and 9 bases, with 20 bases remaining between them. As DNA, the CDR3 is TGTGCCAGCAGTACTTATCGGGATGAGGGAGGCATTCAGTACTTC. Translated, it gives CASSTYRDEGGIQYF.

The rearrangement uses TRBV6-2 or TRBV6-3 and TRBJ2-7, with D unresolved. The germline V gene encodes CDR1 MNHEY and CDR2 SVGEGT. The V and J ends lost 5 bases and 3 bases respectively, with 14 bases between them. The CDR3 is 14 residues long. CDR3 in amino acids: CASSQPYSYYEQYF. CDR3 sequence (DNA): TGTGCCAGCAGTCAACCCTACTCCTACTACGAGCAGTACTTC.

The gene calls are TRBV6-5 and TRBJ1-6; the D is unclear. The CDR3 sequence is 14 residues long. Trimming pared 4 bases from V and 4 bases from J, leaving 8 bases between. Germline values: CDR1 MNHEY, CDR2 SVGAGI. The CDR3 region is CASSSPDYNSPLHF. Here the CDR3 DNA reads TGTGCCAGCAGTTCTCCGGATTATAATTCACCCCTCCACTTT.